This T cell receptor (beta chain) is from a study of cytomegalovirus exposure and HLA in healthy donors. The PCR ran on 60 Vbeta and 13 Jbeta primers. Measured with immunoSEQ multiplex PCR; TCRdb has only the in-frame clones, and not every one. The table lists approximately 150,000 clones, roughly 80% of them singletons. The CDR3 totals 15 residues. With 0 bases clipped from V and 3 bases from J, the junction kept 4 bases outside the gene matches. Germline CDR1 and CDR2: SGHRS and YFSETQ. The sequencing sample was made of PBMCs. This sequence was found in a woman aged 40 to 50 in good health and CMV-seropositive. The V and J genes are TRBV5-1 and TRBJ2-5; 8 bases match TRBD2. Here the CDR3 DNA reads TGCGCCAGCAGCTTGGGGACTAGCCTGGAAGAGACCCAGTACTTC. Residues: CASSLGTSLEETQYF.